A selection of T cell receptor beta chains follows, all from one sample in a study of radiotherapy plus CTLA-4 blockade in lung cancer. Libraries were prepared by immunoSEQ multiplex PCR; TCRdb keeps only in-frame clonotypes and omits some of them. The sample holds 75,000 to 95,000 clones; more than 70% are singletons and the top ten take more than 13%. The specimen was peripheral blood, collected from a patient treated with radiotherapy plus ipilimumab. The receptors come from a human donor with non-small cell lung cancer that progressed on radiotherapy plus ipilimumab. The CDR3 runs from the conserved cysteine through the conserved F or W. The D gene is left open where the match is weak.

CASSAARNTEAFF	TRBV19	TRBJ1-1	NA
CASSKGGANTEAFF	TRBV6-4	TRBJ1-1	TRBD1
CASSLPGRGYTF	TRBV13	TRBJ1-2	NA
CATSRDLISAGGQDTQYF	TRBV15	TRBJ2-3	TRBD2
CASSLVPAGLAQYEQYF	TRBV28	TRBJ2-7	TRBD2
CASSLRQGGGSGANVLTF	TRBV4-2	TRBJ2-6	TRBD1
CASNPSLTTDTQYF	TRBV6-5	TRBJ2-3	NA
CASSQESRGAADTQYF	TRBV14	TRBJ2-3	NA
CASSIDQDRGDEQFF	TRBV19	TRBJ2-1	TRBD1
CASIGTPNTGELFF	TRBV28	TRBJ2-2	NA
CSVAIGNYEQYF	TRBV29-1	TRBJ2-7	NA
CASDRAGMLFF	TRBV6-1	TRBJ2-2	NA
CASSLGSVSSGANVLTF	TRBV7-3	TRBJ2-6	NA
CASSYSEEVAYNEQFF	TRBV6-5	TRBJ2-1	NA
CASRTGGAGELFF	TRBV5-5	TRBJ2-2	TRBD1
CASSQERGAGNTIYF	TRBV4-1	TRBJ1-3	NA
CASSEGRRGLTNEKLFF	TRBV6-1	TRBJ1-4	TRBD1
CASSSTHRGGYTF	TRBV7-9	TRBJ1-2	TRBD1
CASSPTLRAYAQYEQYF	TRBV27	TRBJ2-7	NA
CASSLSVSMNTEAFF	TRBV5-1	TRBJ1-1	NA
CASSLSGSNQPQHF	TRBV28	TRBJ1-5	NA
CASSTREGFSEKLFF	TRBV5-6	TRBJ1-4	NA
CASSLGDYEQYF	TRBV5-1	TRBJ2-7	NA
CASSLVGAQETQYF	TRBV7-9	TRBJ2-5	NA
CASSQDQGQPQHF	TRBV4-3	TRBJ1-5	NA
CASSATGTANEKLFF	TRBV6-1	TRBJ1-4	TRBD1